Below, 30 T cell receptor beta chains from the same sample are listed, as sequenced in a study of blood T cells in healthy people across ages. Primers used in a second PCR of roughly 6 to 11 cycles were a sample-barcoded 5' primer and a J-beta primer mix. TCRdb itself ran the 5' RACE reads through MiXCR, one entry per CDR3 protein. The sample shows around 1,900,000 distinct CDR3 sequences, about 39% of them seen only once. Sequencing was performed on blood. These receptors were taken from a human donor in good health.

This clonotype appeared a few times. J is TRBJ2-5 and V is TRBV6-6, with 9 bases aligning to TRBD2. This CDR3 has 15 amino acids. Germline assignment: CDR1 MNHNY and CDR2 SVGAGI (reference sequence). V lost 2 bases, J lost 1 base, and 2 bases stayed unmatched. The CDR3, as DNA: TGTGCCAGCAGTTACGGTAGCGGGAGCCAAGAGACCCAGTACTTC. This codes for CASSYGSGSQETQYF.

CDR3 protein: CASSQADYYGYTF. CDR3 nucleotide sequence: TGCGCCAGCAGCCAAGCAGACTACTATGGCTACACCTTC. The chain recombines TRBV4-3 with TRBJ1-2; D call uncertain. The germline V gene encodes CDR1 LGHNA and CDR2 YSLEER. V lost 1 base and J 3 bases, leaving 6 bases between the germline ends. CDR3 length: 13 amino acids.

V gene TRBV7-2 combines with J gene TRBJ2-7; 8 bases match TRBD1. The ends lost 0 bases at V and 5 bases at J; junction bases unmatched: 3. This CDR3 region has 14 residues. Germline loops: CDR1 SGHTA, CDR2 FQGNSA. CDR3 protein: CASSLARGHNEQYF. CDR3 DNA sequence: TGTGCCAGCAGCTTAGCCAGGGGGCATAACGAGCAGTACTTC.

The chain recombines TRBV9 with TRBJ1-2; 7 positions agree with TRBD1. In germline, CDR1 is SGDLS, CDR2 YYNGEE. The junction had 13 bases not matched to a gene; V was cut back by 0 bases and J by 8 bases. This CDR3 is built from 16 residues. The CDR3 loop reads CASSVDPQGVWEGYTF. CDR3 in DNA: TGTGCCAGCAGCGTAGACCCGCAGGGGGTTTGGGAAGGCTACACCTTC.

The chain links TRBV5-6 to TRBJ2-7; D gene ambiguous. V lost 0 bases and J lost 7, with 17 bases in between. Germline-derived CDR1 and CDR2 are SGHDT and YYEEEE. CDR3 length equals 15 residues. The CDR3 here is CASSLGELVPQEQYF. The CDR3, as DNA: TGTGCCAGCAGCTTGGGGGAACTTGTCCCCCAGGAGCAGTACTTC.

The chain combines TRBV10-3 with TRBJ1-5, with a tentative D call TRBD1 (6 bases). Germline V gene lookup returns CDR1 ENHRY and CDR2 SYGVKD. This CDR3 has 13 residues. V lost 4 bases to trimming and J lost 7 bases, with 11 bases between them. This CDR3 reads CAISVVGAQPQHF. In DNA form, the CDR3 reads TGTGCCATCAGTGTGGTGGGGGCGCAGCCCCAGCATTTT.

Notes on this clonotype: A much larger clone sits a single nucleotide away, making a read error possible. This chain connects TRBV4-3 to TRBJ1-1; D uncertain. Trimming pared 0 bases from V and 3 bases from J, leaving 5 bases between. Per the germline V gene, CDR1 is LGHNA and CDR2 is YSLEER. The CDR3 covers 13 residues. The CDR3 DNA reads as TGCGCCAGCAGCCAAGAGAGGGACACTGAAGCTTTCTTT. Amino acids: CASSQERDTEAFF.

CDR3 region: CASSPPPDFYEQYF. The CDR3, as DNA: TGTGCCAGCAGCCCCCCCCCAGACTTCTACGAGCAGTACTTC. This chain links TRBV28 with TRBJ2-7; D is unclear. Trimming left V 6 bases short and J 3 bases short, with 15 bases between. In germline, CDR1 is MDHEN, CDR2 SYDVKM. This CDR3 is built from 14 residues.

In its sample, this clonotype was seen a few times. CDR3: CASSYSRSSYNEQFF. CDR3 nucleotide sequence: TGTGCCAGCAGTTACTCCCGAAGCTCCTACAATGAGCAGTTCTTC. This sequence joins TRBV6-5 and TRBJ2-1; D remains unclear. Germline assignment: CDR1 MNHEY and CDR2 SVGAGI. This CDR3 spans 15 amino acids. With 0 bases removed from V and 0 bases from J, the gap between germline ends came to 6 bases.

The rearrangement uses TRBV29-1 and TRBJ2-1; TRBD2 agrees at 9 bases. Losses at the gene ends were 3 bases for V and 4 bases for J; bases not matched to a gene: 4. The CDR3 runs 14 residues. Germline V gene sequence: CDR1 SQVTM, CDR2 ANQGSEA. CDR3 bases: TGCAGCGTTGAGCGGGGGGGCAGTTACAATGAGCAGTTCTTC. It encodes CSVERGGSYNEQFF.

V gene TRBV7-9 combines with J gene TRBJ2-7; TRBD1 aligns across 8 bases. CDR1 SEHNR and CDR2 FQNEAQ come from the germline V gene (reference sequence). V trimming: 5 bases; J trimming: 6 bases; junction bases outside the gene matches: 9. The CDR3 consists of 14 residues. The CDR3 DNA reads TGTGCCAGCAGCGGAGGAACAGGGGGGCCCGAGCAGTACTTC. Protein product: CASSGGTGGPEQYF.

There are many counts of this clonotype. This chain connects TRBV12-3 or TRBV12-4 to TRBJ2-3, with D unresolved. V gave up 2 bases and J gave up 3 bases, with 6 bases separating them. The CDR3 has 13 residues. CDR3 DNA: TGTGCCAGCAGTTTAAGGCATACAGATACGCAGTATTTT. Translating gives CASSLRHTDTQYF.

This clonotype turned up a few times. The chain employs TRBV29-1 and TRBJ1-2, with D uncertain. Germline-derived CDR1 and CDR2 are SQVTM and ANQGSEA. With 3 bases removed from V and 6 bases from J, the gap between germline ends came to 8 bases. This CDR3 spans 11 amino acids. Written as DNA, the CDR3 is TGCAGCGTTGACAATACGGATGGCTACACCTTC. Its protein is CSVDNTDGYTF.

This clonotype was observed a single time. This rearrangement joins TRBV11-2 to TRBJ2-3; D perhaps matches TRBD2 (7 bases). The germline V and J ends were trimmed by 5 bases and 6 bases, with 15 bases remaining between them. CDR3 length: 14 residues. CDR1 SGHAT and CDR2 FQNNGV come from the germline V gene. The CDR3 spells CASSPIGGGDTQYF. CDR3 coding DNA: TGTGCCAGCAGCCCAATAGGGGGGGGGGATACGCAGTATTTT. The entire variable domain, with the rest obtained from reference TRBV11-2 and TRBJ2-3, is as follows: EAGVAQSPRYKIIEKRQSVAFWCNPISGHATLYWYQQILGQGPKLLIQFQNNGVVDDSQLPKDRFSAERLKGVDSTLKIQPAKLEDSAVYLCASSPIGGGDTQYFGPGTRLTVL.

This clonotype was seen a handful of times. The CDR3 loop is CASSLMDTEAFF. Here the CDR3 DNA reads TGTGCCAGCAGCTTAATGGACACTGAAGCTTTCTTT. V gene TRBV7-9 combines with J gene TRBJ1-1, with D unclear. CDR1 and CDR2 from the germline V gene are SEHNR and FQNEAQ (reference sequence). The CDR3 is made up of 12 amino acids. Deletions cut 2 bases from V and 3 bases from J, with 4 bases between.

The CDR3 sequence is CASSPTGLTETQYF. The DNA for the CDR3 is TGTGCCAGCAGCCCAACGGGGTTGACAGAGACCCAGTACTTC. V and J are TRBV11-2 and TRBJ2-5; a possible D gene is TRBD2 (5 bases). CDR3 length equals 14 residues. V was cut by 5 bases and J by 4 bases, with 14 bases left in between. Germline loops: CDR1 SGHAT, CDR2 FQNNGV.

The J gene is TRBJ1-1, the V gene TRBV6-5; D is uncertain. In germline, CDR1 is MNHEY, CDR2 SVGAGI. V gave up 6 bases and J gave up 1 base, with 12 bases separating them. This CDR3 spans 14 amino acids. DNA for the CDR3: TGTGCCAGCAGCAAAATGTCGCCGAACACTGAAGCTTTCTTT. Its protein product is CASSKMSPNTEAFF.

This clonotype was counted once. This chain connects TRBV6-5 to TRBJ1-2, with D possibly TRBD1 on 5 matching bases. Germline V lookup: CDR1 MNHEY, CDR2 SVGAGI. V was shortened by 7 bases and J by 6 bases, with 18 bases between the two germline ends. The CDR3 totals 14 residues. The CDR3 is CASTARGTGDGYTF. In DNA, the CDR3 is TGTGCCAGCACCGCAAGGGGAACGGGGGATGGCTACACCTTC.

This chain links TRBV12-3 or TRBV12-4 with TRBJ1-1; D remains ambiguous. V shed 3 bases and J shed 5 bases, with 10 bases lying between them. The CDR3 spans 13 residues. The CDR3 nucleotides read TGTGCCAGCAGTTTTAGGGTGGGGACTGAAGCTTTCTTT. It codes for CASSFRVGTEAFF.

The rearrangement joins TRBV29-1 to TRBJ2-3; 9 bases fit TRBD2. Germline V gene data show CDR1 as SQVTM and CDR2 as ANQGSEA. The ends lost 5 bases at V and 0 bases at J; junction bases unmatched: 12. The CDR3 extends over 17 amino acids. The CDR3 spells CSVSAGGLSSSTDTQYF. In DNA form, the CDR3 reads TGCAGCGTTTCAGCGGGGGGCCTATCTTCTAGCACAGATACGCAGTATTTT.

Regarding this clonotype: Mismatch with germline at one junction end may stem from a read error. The V and J genes are TRBV4-1 and TRBJ2-7; no firm D call. Gene TRBJ2-5 matches the end of the DNA better, so the J call may be wrong. This CDR3 has 16 residues. Per the germline V gene, CDR1 is MGHRA and CDR2 is YSYEKL. The CDR3 is CARSPLLTHLGETQYF. CDR3 nucleotide sequence: TGCGCCAGAAGCCCCCTCTTGACACACCTTGGGGAGACCCAGTACTTC.

Written as DNA, the CDR3 is TGTGCCAGCAGCTTTATGGCCCAGCGTTGGGAGCAGTTCTTC. This codes for CASSFMAQRWEQFF. The chain joins TRBV7-2 to TRBJ2-1; D is ambiguous. Germline-derived CDR1 and CDR2 are SGHTA and FQGNSA. CDR3 length: 14 amino acids. V was pared by 3 bases and J by 10 bases, with 16 bases between.

This clonotype was detected a few times. V is TRBV27 and J is TRBJ2-7; D is possibly TRBD2 (6 bases). Germline values: CDR1 MNHEY, CDR2 SMNVEV (reference sequence). This CDR3 comprises 14 residues. Trimming removed 3 bases from V and 5 bases from J, with 14 bases in between. CDR3: CASSLAGRFDEQYF. The CDR3 DNA reads TGTGCCAGCAGTTTGGCAGGGAGGTTCGACGAGCAGTACTTC.

The V gene is TRBV7-6, the J gene TRBJ1-1, with 9 bases fitting TRBD1. The CDR3 is 17 residues long. Germline CDR1 reads SGHVS; CDR2 reads FNYEAQ. Trimming removed 0 bases from V and 1 base from J; junction bases left unmatched: 6. CDR3 coding DNA: TGTGCCAGCAGCTTAGCCTACAGGGGGCTGGCGAACACTGAAGCTTTCTTT. Its protein product is CASSLAYRGLANTEAFF.

The chain recombines TRBV5-6 with TRBJ2-5, with D unclear. The DNA end is a closer match to TRBJ2-7, so the J assignment may be wrong. CDR1 SGHDT and CDR2 YYEEEE come from the germline V gene. CDR3 length: 12 amino acids. The CDR3 DNA follows: TGTGCCAGCAGCTCCCCAGGCCACGAGCAGTACTTC. Its translation: CASSSPGHEQYF.

This clonotype was seen a single time. V is TRBV5-1 and J is TRBJ2-5; D ambiguous. The V gene's germline CDR1 is SGHRS and CDR2 YFSETQ. V dropped 5 bases and J dropped 4 bases, with 9 bases sitting between them. The CDR3 totals 12 residues. CDR3 in amino acids: CASRNPGETQYF. CDR3 DNA: TGCGCCAGCAGGAATCCGGGAGAGACCCAGTACTTC.

V and J are TRBV18 and TRBJ1-1, with TRBD1 identical over 7 bases. Germline V gives CDR1 KGHSH, CDR2 LQKENI. Losses at the gene ends were 5 bases for V and 1 base for J; bases not matched to a gene: 7. The CDR3 runs to 15 residues. The CDR3 here is CASSSSTGENTEAFF. In DNA form, the CDR3 reads TGTGCCAGCTCATCATCCACAGGGGAGAACACTGAAGCTTTCTTT.

The rearrangement joins TRBV9 to TRBJ2-5; a possible D gene is TRBD2 (6 bases). This CDR3 is built from 16 residues. Trimming left V 4 bases short and J 0 bases short, with 16 bases between. Per the germline V gene, CDR1 is SGDLS and CDR2 is YYNGEE. CDR3 coding DNA: TGTGCCAGCAGCCCACACCCTCGGGGGTACCAAGAGACCCAGTACTTC. It is translated as CASSPHPRGYQETQYF.

This chain links TRBV7-9 with TRBJ2-5; D tentatively reads TRBD1 or TRBD2 (6 bases each). With the DNA end fitting TRBJ2-1 better, the J assignment may be wrong. In germline, CDR1 is SEHNR, CDR2 FQNEAQ (reference sequence). This CDR3 region has 17 residues. The CDR3 here is CASSLPGGPAGQETQFF. In DNA, the CDR3 is TGTGCCAGCAGCTTACCTGGGGGCCCGGCGGGGCAAGAGACCCAGTTCTTC.

This clonotype was seen a handful of times. The gene calls are TRBV7-9 and TRBJ2-5, with D perhaps TRBD1 or TRBD2 (6 bases each). This CDR3 is 16 amino acids long. In germline, CDR1 is SEHNR, CDR2 FQNEAQ (reference sequence). V dropped 5 bases and J dropped 0 bases, with 16 bases sitting between them. Written as DNA, the CDR3 is TGTGCCAGCAGCCGAGCCCGGGGGCGGTACCAAGAGACCCAGTACTTC. Encoded protein: CASSRARGRYQETQYF. The variable domain in full, completed from reference TRBV7-9 and TRBJ2-5, reads DTGVSQNPRHKITKRGQNVTFRCDPISEHNRLYWYRQTLGQGPEFLTYFQNEAQLEKSRLLSDRFSAERPKGSFSTLEIQRTEQGDSAMYLCASSRARGRYQETQYFGPGTRLLVL.